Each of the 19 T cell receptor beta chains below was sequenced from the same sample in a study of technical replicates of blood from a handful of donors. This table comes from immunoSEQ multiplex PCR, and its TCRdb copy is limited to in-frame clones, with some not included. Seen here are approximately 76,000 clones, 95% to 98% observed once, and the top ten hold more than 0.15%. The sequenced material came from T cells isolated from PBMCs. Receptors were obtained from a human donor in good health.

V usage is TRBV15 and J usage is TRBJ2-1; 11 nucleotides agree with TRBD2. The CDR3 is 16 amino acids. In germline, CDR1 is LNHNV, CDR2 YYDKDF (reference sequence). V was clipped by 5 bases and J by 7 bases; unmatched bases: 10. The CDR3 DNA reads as TGTGCCACCAGCGGACAGACTAGCGGGAATCTTAATGAGCAGTTCTTC. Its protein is CATSGQTSGNLNEQFF.

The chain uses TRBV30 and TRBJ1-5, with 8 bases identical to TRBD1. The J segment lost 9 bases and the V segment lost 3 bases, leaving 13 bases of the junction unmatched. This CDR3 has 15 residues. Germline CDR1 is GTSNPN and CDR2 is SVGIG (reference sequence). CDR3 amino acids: CAWSRDRGRYLPQHF. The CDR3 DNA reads TGTGCCTGGAGCCGCGACAGGGGAAGGTACTTGCCCCAGCATTTT.

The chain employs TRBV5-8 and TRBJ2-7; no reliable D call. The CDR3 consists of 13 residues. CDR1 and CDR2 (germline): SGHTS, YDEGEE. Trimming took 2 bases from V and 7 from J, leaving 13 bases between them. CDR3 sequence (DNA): TGTGCCAGCAGCTTAAGTGGCCATTTAGAGCAGTACTTC. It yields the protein CASSLSGHLEQYF.

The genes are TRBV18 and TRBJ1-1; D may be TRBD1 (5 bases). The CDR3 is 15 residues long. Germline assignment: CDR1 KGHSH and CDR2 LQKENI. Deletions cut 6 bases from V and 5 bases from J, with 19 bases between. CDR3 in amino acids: CASSPLEVGLTEAFF. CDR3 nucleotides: TGTGCCAGCTCGCCCCTAGAGGTGGGGCTAACTGAAGCTTTCTTT.

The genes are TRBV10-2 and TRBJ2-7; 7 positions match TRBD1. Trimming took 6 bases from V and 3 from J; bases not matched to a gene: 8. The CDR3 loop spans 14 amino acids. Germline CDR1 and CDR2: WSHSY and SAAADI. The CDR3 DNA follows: TGCGCCAGCAGCAACCGGGACAGCGACTACGAGCAGTACTTC. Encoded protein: CASSNRDSDYEQYF.

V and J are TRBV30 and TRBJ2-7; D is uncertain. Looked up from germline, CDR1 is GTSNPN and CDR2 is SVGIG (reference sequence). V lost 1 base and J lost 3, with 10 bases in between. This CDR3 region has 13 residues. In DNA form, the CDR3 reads TGTGCCTGGAGTGGAAGGAGCAACTACGAGCAGTACTTC. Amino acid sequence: CAWSGRSNYEQYF.

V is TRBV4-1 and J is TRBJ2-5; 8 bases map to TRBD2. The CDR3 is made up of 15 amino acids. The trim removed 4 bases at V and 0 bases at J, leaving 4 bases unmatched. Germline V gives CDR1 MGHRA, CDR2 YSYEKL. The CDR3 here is CASSPDGGDQETQYF. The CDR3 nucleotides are TGCGCCAGCAGCCCTGACGGGGGGGACCAAGAGACCCAGTACTTC.

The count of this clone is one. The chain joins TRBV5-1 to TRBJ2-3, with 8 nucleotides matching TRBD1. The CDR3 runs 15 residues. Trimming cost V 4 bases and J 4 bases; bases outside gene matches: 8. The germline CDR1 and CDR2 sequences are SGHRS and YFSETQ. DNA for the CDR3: TGCGCCAGCAGCATGGGACAGGTGAGGGCAGATACGCAGTATTTT. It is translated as CASSMGQVRADTQYF. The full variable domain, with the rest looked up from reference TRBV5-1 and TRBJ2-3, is KAGVTQTPRYLIKTRGQQVTLSCSPISGHRSVSWYQQTPGQGLQFLFEYFSETQRNKGNFPGRFSGRQFSNSRSEMNVSTLELGDSALYLCASSMGQVRADTQYFGPGTRLTVL.

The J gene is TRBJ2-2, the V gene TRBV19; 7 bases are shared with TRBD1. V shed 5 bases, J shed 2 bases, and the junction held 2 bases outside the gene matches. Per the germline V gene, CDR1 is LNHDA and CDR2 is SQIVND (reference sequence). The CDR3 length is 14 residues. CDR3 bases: TGTGCCAGTAGTGAGGGGGCTAACACCGGGGAGCTGTTTTTT. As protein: CASSEGANTGELFF.

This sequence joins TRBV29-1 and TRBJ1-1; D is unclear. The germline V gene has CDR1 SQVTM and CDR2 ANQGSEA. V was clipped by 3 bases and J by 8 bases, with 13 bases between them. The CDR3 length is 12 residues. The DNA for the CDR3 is TGCAGCGTTGATTTTGAACAGAGAGAAGCTTTCTTT. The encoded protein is CSVDFEQREAFF. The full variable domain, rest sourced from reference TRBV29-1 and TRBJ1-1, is SAVISQKPSRDICQRGTSLTIQCQVDSQVTMMFWYRQQPGQSLTLIATANQGSEATYESGFVIDKFPISRPNLTFSTLTVSNMSPEDSSIYLCSVDFEQREAFFGQGTRLTVV.

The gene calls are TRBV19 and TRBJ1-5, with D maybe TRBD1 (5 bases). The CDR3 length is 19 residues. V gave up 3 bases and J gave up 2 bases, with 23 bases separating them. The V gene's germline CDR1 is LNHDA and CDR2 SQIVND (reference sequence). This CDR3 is CASSMGYGPGYPGNQPQHF. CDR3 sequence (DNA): TGTGCCAGTAGTATGGGTTACGGCCCAGGGTACCCTGGCAATCAGCCCCAGCATTTT.

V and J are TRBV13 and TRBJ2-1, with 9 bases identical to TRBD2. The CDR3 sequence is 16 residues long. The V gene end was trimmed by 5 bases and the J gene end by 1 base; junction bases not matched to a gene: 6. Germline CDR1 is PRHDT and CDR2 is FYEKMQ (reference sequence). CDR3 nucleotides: TGTGCCAGCAGCCCATTAGCGGGAGAGTCCTACAATGAGCAGTTCTTC. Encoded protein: CASSPLAGESYNEQFF.

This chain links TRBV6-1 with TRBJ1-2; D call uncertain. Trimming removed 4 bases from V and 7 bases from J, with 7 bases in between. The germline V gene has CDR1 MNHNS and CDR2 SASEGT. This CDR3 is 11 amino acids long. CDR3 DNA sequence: TGTGCCAGCAGTGCCGGGAGTGGCTACACCTTC. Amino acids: CASSAGSGYTF.

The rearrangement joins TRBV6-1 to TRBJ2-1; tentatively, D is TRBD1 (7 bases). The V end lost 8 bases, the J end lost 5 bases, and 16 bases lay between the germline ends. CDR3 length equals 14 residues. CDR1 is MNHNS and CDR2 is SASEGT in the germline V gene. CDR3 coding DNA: TGTGCCAGCGGGGAGGCCGGGACAGACAATGAGCAGTTCTTC. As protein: CASGEAGTDNEQFF.

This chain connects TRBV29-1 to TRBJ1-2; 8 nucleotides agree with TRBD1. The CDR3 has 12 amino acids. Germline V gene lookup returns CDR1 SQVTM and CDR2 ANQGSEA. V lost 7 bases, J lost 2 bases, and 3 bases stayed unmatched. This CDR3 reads CSAGQANYGYTF. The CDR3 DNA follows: TGCAGCGCGGGACAGGCCAACTATGGCTACACCTTC. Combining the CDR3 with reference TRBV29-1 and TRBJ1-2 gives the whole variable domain SAVISQKPSRDICQRGTSLTIQCQVDSQVTMMFWYRQQPGQSLTLIATANQGSEATYESGFVIDKFPISRPNLTFSTLTVSNMSPEDSSIYLCSAGQANYGYTFGSGTRLTVV.

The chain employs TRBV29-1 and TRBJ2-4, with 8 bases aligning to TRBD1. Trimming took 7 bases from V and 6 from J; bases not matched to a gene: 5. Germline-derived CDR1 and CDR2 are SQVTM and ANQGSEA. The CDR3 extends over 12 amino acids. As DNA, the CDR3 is TGCAGCGGAGGACAGGGTGGAAACATTCAGTACTTC. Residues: CSGGQGGNIQYF.

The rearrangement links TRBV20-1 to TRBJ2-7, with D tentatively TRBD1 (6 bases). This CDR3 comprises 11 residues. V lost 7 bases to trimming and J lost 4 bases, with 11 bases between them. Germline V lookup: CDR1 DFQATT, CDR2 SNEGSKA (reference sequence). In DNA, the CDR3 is TGCAGTGTCGGGACACCATACGAGCAGTACTTC. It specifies CSVGTPYEQYF.

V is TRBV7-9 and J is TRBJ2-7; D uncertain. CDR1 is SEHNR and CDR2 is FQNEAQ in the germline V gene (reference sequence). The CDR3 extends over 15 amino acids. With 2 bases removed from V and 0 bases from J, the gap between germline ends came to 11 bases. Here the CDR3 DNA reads TGTGCCAGCAGCTTACCCGACAAACTCTCCTACGAGCAGTACTTC. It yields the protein CASSLPDKLSYEQYF.

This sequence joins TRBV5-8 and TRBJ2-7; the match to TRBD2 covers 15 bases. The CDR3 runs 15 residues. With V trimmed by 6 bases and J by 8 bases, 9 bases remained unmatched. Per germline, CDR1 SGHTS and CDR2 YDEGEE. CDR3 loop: CASNLGLAGGEQQYF. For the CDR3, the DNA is TGTGCCAGCAACCTAGGACTAGCGGGAGGGGAGCAGCAGTACTTC.